The 8 T cell receptor beta chains below come from one sample, sequenced in a study of STAT3 mutations in large granular lymphocyte leukemia. These receptors have no identified antigens. Overall study findings and caveats: Every T-cell large granular lymphocyte leukemia patient had at least one immunodominant TCR beta clonotype.

Assay used: immunoSEQ multiplex PCR; TCRdb lists only in-frame clones, some missing. The profile shows almost 5,500 clones, roughly 50% of them singletons. The source material was peripheral blood mononuclear cells. Source of these receptors: a woman aged 70-85 years with T-cell large granular lymphocyte leukemia. Some clones in this sample may be carry-over from other donors' samples.

The chain joins TRBV5-4 to TRBJ2-7, with 8 bases aligning to TRBD2. There are 15 residues in the CDR3. Germline V gene lookup returns CDR1 SGHNT and CDR2 YYREEE (reference sequence). With V trimmed by 0 bases and J by 6 bases, 8 bases remained unmatched. The CDR3 sequence: CASSLAGGLGGEQYF. The CDR3 bases are TGTGCCAGCAGCTTGGCCGGGGGACTAGGTGGCGAGCAGTACTTC.

The rearrangement joins TRBV2 to TRBJ2-1; 8 bases are a match to TRBD2. V was clipped by 11 bases and J by 2 bases; unmatched bases: 8. Germline assignment: CDR1 SNHLY and CDR2 FYNNEI. The CDR3 has 14 amino acids. The CDR3 sequence is CAGRPGLAYNEQFF. Written as DNA, the CDR3 is TGTGCCGGAAGACCGGGACTAGCCTACAATGAGCAGTTCTTC.

The chain joins TRBV5-4 to TRBJ1-4; no firm D call. The CDR3 contains 11 residues. The ends were cut back, 4 bases at V and 4 bases at J, with 2 bases in the middle. The germline gives CDR1 SGHNT, CDR2 YYREEE (reference sequence). CDR3 amino acids: CASSVNEKLFF. The CDR3, as DNA: TGTGCCAGCAGCGTTAATGAAAAACTGTTTTTT.

The chain links TRBV5-5 to TRBJ2-1; TRBD2 matches at 7 bases. CDR3 length: 15 residues. V was clipped by 3 bases and J by 8 bases; unmatched bases: 11. The germline V gene encodes CDR1 SGHKS and CDR2 YYEKEE (reference sequence). The CDR3 is CASSSSGGGFDEQFF. For the CDR3, the DNA is TGTGCCAGCAGCTCTTCGGGAGGAGGCTTCGATGAGCAGTTCTTC. The full variable domain, with the rest looked up from reference TRBV5-5 and TRBJ2-1, is DAGVTQSPTHLIKTRGQQVTLRCSPISGHKSVSWYQQVLGQGPQFIFQYYEKEERGRGNFPDRFSARQFPNYSSELNVNALLLGDSALYLCASSSSGGGFDEQFFGPGTRLTVL.

J is TRBJ1-2 and V is TRBV7-9; the match to TRBD1 covers 7 bases. This CDR3 is built from 12 residues. V lost 5 bases and J lost 8; bases outside the gene matches: 5. CDR1 SEHNR and CDR2 FQNEAQ come from the germline V gene (reference sequence). The CDR3 DNA reads TGTGCCAGCAGCCGAATACAGGGGGGCTACACCTTC. It specifies CASSRIQGGYTF.

The chain is built from TRBV4-3 and TRBJ1-1; D possibly corresponds to TRBD1 (5 bases). The germline V gene encodes CDR1 LGHNA and CDR2 YSLEER. The CDR3 runs 16 residues. V was pared by 0 bases and J by 4 bases, with 15 bases between. In DNA form, the CDR3 reads TGCGCCAGCAGCCAAGATGTGATCGGACAAACCACTGAAGCTTTCTTT. Amino acid sequence: CASSQDVIGQTTEAFF.

V usage is TRBV13 and J usage is TRBJ2-1, with TRBD2 matching over 11 bases. V shed 5 bases and J 4 bases; nucleotides not matched to a gene: 7. Germline CDR1 PRHDT, CDR2 FYEKMQ (reference sequence). The CDR3 totals 16 residues. Written as DNA, the CDR3 is TGTGCCAGCAGCCATCGGAGACTAGCGGGATACAATGAGCAGTTCTTC. It codes for CASSHRRLAGYNEQFF.

The chain uses TRBV30 and TRBJ2-7, with 8 positions matching TRBD1. J gave up 6 bases and V 4 bases, and 5 bases lay outside the gene matches. The CDR3 contains 12 residues. Germline V gene lookup returns CDR1 GTSNPN and CDR2 SVGIG (reference sequence). As DNA, the CDR3 is TGTGCCTGGAATTACGGGACAGGCGAGCAGTACTTC. Its translation is CAWNYGTGEQYF.